This T cell receptor (beta chain) was documented in a study of shared clonotypes between healthy human individuals. Study-wide results and caveats: Estimated clonotype richness was generally higher in naive than memory subsets.

In the case of this clone: The target antigen is unknown.

Method: immunoSEQ multiplex PCR; TCRdb's copy keeps in-frame clones and lacks some. The sample lists hundreds of thousands of clones, more than 70% occurring once. The CDR3 totals 19 residues. The J segment lost 3 bases and the V segment lost 0 bases, leaving 10 bases of the junction unmatched. From germline, CDR1 is MNHNS and CDR2 SASEGT. Material: memory CD4+ T cells sorted from blood. The subset here: CD45RA-negative fraction. The sequence came from a woman in her thirties in good health. The chain uses TRBV6-1 and TRBJ1-4, with 10 nucleotides matching TRBD1. The CDR3 here is CASSEATGTGAGANEKLFF. The CDR3 DNA follows: TGTGCCAGCAGTGAAGCTACCGGGACAGGGGCCGGGGCTAATGAAAAACTGTTTTTT.